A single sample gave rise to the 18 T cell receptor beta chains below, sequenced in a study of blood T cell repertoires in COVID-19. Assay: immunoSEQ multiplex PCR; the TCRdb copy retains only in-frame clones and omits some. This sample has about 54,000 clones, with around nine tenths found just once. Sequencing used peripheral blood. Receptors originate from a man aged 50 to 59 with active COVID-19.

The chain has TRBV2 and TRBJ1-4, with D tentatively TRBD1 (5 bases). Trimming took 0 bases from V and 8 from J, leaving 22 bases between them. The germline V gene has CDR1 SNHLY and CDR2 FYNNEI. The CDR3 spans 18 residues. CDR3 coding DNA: TGTGCCAGCAGTGAAGCGCTTCAAAGGGGCAGGGTGCGCGAAAAACTGTTTTTT. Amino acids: CASSEALQRGRVREKLFF. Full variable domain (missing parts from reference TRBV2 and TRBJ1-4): EPEVTQTPSHQVTQMGQEVILRCVPISNHLYFYWYRQILGQKVEFLVSFYNNEISEKSEIFDDQFSVERPDGSNFTLKIRSTKLEDSAMYFCASSEALQRGRVREKLFFGSGTQLSVL.

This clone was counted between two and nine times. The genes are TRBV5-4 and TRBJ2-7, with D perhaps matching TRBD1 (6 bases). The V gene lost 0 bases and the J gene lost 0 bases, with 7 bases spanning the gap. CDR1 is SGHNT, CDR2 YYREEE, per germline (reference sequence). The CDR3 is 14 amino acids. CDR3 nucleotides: TGTGCCAGCAGCTTGGAGGGGGTCTCCTACGAGCAGTACTTC. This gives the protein CASSLEGVSYEQYF.

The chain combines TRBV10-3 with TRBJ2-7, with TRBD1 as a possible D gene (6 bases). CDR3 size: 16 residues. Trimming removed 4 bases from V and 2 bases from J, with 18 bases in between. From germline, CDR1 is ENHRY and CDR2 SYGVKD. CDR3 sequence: CAISATGTRPPYEQYF. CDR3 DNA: TGTGCCATCAGTGCCACCGGGACAAGGCCACCCTACGAGCAGTACTTC.

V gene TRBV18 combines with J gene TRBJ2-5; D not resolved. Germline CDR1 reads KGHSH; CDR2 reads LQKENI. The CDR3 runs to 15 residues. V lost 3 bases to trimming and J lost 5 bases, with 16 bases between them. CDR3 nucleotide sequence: TGTGCCAGCTCACCTTTTTCGGCAGGTGGGGAGACCCAGTACTTC. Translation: CASSPFSAGGETQYF.

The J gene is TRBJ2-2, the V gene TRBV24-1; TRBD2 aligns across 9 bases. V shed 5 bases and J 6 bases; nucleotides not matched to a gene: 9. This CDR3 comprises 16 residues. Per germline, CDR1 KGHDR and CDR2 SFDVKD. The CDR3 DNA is TGTGCCACCAGTGTTGCGGGAGGGCCAAAGGCCGGGGAGCTGTTTTTT. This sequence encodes CATSVAGGPKAGELFF.

Here the CDR3 reads CASSVDRAPVGNTIYF. CDR3 bases: TGTGCCAGCAGCGTAGACAGAGCCCCGGTCGGAAACACCATATATTTT. This chain links TRBV13 with TRBJ1-3; perhaps TRBD1 as D (5 bases). The CDR3 is made up of 16 amino acids. Trimming took off 5 bases at V and 4 bases at J, with 18 bases between the two ends. Germline lookup yields CDR1 PRHDT and CDR2 FYEKMQ (reference sequence).

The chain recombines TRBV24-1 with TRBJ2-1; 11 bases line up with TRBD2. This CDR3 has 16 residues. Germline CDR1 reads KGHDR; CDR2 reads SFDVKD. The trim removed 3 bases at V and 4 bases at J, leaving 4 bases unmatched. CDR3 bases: TGTGCCACCAGTGATCTTAGCGGGGGGGAGTACAATGAGCAGTTCTTC. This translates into CATSDLSGGEYNEQFF.

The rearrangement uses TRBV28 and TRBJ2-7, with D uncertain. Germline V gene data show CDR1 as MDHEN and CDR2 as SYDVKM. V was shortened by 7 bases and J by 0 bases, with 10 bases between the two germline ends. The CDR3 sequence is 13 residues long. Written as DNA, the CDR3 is TGTGCCAGCACTTCCATGAGCTCCTACGAGCAGTACTTC. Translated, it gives CASTSMSSYEQYF.

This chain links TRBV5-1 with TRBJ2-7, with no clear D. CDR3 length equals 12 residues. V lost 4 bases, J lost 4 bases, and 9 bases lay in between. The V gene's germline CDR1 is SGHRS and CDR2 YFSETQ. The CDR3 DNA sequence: TGCGCCAGCAGCGTCTCAGCGTACGAGCAGTACTTC. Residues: CASSVSAYEQYF.

The CDR3, as DNA: TGTGCCAGCAGCTTCCGTCGCACCGGGGAGCTGTTTTTT. It is translated as CASSFRRTGELFF. V usage is TRBV11-1 and J usage is TRBJ2-2; D is undetermined. The CDR3 has 13 residues. Trimming took 3 bases from V and 4 from J, leaving 6 bases between them. Germline V gene lookup returns CDR1 SGHAT and CDR2 FQDESV (reference sequence).

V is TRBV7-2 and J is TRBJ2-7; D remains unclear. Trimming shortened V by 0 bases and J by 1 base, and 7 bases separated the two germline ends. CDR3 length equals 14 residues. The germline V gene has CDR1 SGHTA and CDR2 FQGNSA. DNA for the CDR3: TGTGCCAGCAGCTTAGCTTACCAGTCCTACGAGCAGTACTTC. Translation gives CASSLAYQSYEQYF. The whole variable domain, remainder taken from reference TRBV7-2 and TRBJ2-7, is GAGVSQSPSNKVTEKGKDVELRCDPISGHTALYWYRQSLGQGLEFLIYFQGNSAPDKSGLPSDRFSAERTGGSVSTLTIQRTQQEDSAVYLCASSLAYQSYEQYFGPGTRLTVT.

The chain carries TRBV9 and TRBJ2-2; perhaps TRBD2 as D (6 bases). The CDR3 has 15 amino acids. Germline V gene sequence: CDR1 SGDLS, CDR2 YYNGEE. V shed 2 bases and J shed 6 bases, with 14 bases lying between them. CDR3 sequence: CASSVEREMAGELFF. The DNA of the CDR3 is TGTGCCAGCAGCGTCGAACGGGAGATGGCCGGGGAGCTGTTTTTT.

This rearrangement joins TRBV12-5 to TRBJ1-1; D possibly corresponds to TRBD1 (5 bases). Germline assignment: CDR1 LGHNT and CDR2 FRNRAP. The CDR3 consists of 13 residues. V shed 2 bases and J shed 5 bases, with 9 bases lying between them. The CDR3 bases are TGTGCTAGTGGTTTGTCCGGGGGGACTGAAGCTTTCTTT. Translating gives CASGLSGGTEAFF. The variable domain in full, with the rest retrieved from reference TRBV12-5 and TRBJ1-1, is DARVTQTPRHKVTEMGQEVTMRCQPILGHNTVFWYRQTMMQGLELLAYFRNRAPLDDSGMPKDRFSAEMPDATLATLKIQPSEPRDSAVYFCASGLSGGTEAFFGQGTRLTVV.

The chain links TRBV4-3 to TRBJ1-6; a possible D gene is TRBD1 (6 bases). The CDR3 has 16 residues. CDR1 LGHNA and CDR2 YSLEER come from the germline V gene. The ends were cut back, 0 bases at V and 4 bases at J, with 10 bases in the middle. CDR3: CASSQDRGNYNSPLHF. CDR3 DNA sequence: TGCGCCAGCAGCCAAGATAGGGGGAATTATAATTCACCCCTCCACTTT.

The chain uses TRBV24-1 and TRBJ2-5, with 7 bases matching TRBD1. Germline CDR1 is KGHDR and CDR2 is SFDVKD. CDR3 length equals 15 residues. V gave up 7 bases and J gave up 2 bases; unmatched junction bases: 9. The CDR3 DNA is TGTGCCACCAGCATGGGGACAGTGGGGCAAGAGACCCAGTACTTC. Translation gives CATSMGTVGQETQYF.

In DNA form, the CDR3 reads TGTGCCAGTAACACACGGAGGGGAGGGGGGTCTAGCAATCAGCCCCAGCATTTT. Protein product: CASNTRRGGGSSNQPQHF. V is TRBV19 and J is TRBJ1-5, with D maybe TRBD1 (6 bases). The CDR3 sequence is 18 residues long. Per germline, CDR1 LNHDA and CDR2 SQIVND (reference sequence). V lost 7 bases, J lost 0 bases, and 22 bases lay in between.

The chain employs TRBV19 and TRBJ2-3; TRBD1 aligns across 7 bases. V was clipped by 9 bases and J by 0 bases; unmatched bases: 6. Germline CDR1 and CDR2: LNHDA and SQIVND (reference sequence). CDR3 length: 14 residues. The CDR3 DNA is TGTGCCAGCGGACCGGGACAGAGCACAGATACGCAGTATTTT. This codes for CASGPGQSTDTQYF.

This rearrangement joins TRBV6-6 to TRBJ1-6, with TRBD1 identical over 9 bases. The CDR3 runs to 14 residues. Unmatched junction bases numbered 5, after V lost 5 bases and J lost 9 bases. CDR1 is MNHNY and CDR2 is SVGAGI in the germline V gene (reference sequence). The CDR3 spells CASSLDRGGSPLHF. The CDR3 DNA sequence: TGTGCCAGCAGTCTCGACAGGGGGGGTTCACCCCTCCACTTT.